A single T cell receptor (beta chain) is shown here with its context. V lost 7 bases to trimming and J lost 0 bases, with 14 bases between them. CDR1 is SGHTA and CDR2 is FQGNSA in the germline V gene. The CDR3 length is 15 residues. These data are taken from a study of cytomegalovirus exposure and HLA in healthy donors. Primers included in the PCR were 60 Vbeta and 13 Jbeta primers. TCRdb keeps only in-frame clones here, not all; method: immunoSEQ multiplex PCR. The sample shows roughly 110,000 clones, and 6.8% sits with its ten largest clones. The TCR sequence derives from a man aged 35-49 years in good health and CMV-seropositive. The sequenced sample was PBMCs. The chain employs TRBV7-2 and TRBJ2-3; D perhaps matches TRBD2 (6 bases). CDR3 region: CASNPSAGSTDTQYF. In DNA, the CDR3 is TGTGCCAGCAACCCTAGCGCCGGTAGCACAGATACGCAGTATTTT.